These 13 T cell receptor beta chains share one sample of origin, sequenced in a study of glioma-infiltrating T cells. Using RNA template, CDR3s of TCR alpha and beta were amplified with iRepertoire arm-PCR. MiXCR was run by TCRdb on the multiplex PCR reads, yielding one entry per CDR3 protein. The table shows around 390,000 distinct CDR3 sequences, with 41% occurring only once. The sequenced material came from glioma tissue, nonneoplastic brain tissue, or PBMCs (not recorded which). The receptors originated from a human donor with low-grade glioma or glioblastoma, undergoing nonglioma brain surgery, or in good health (not recorded which).

The rearrangement uses TRBV20-1 and TRBJ2-3; D gene unclear. V was pared by 6 bases and J by 1 base, with 8 bases between. The CDR3 extends over 12 amino acids. CDR1 DFQATT and CDR2 SNEGSKA come from the germline V gene (reference sequence). CDR3 region: CSAHRGTDTQYF. In nucleotides, the CDR3 is TGCAGTGCCCACCGGGGCACAGATACGCAGTATTTT.

Concerning this clonotype: Possible read error: a much larger clone is one base away. The chain uses TRBV11-2 and TRBJ2-1, with 8 bases that match TRBD2. This CDR3 region has 15 residues. From germline, CDR1 is SGHAT and CDR2 FQNNGV. The V segment lost 6 bases and the J segment 9 bases; nucleotides outside the gene matches: 13. The CDR3: CASSRNSGTGGEQFF. The CDR3 DNA reads as TGTGCCAGCAGTCGAAATAGCGGGACTGGCGGTGAGCAGTTCTTC. Variable domain in full (rest from reference TRBV11-2 and TRBJ2-1): EAGVAQSPRYKIIEKRQSVAFWCNPISGHATLYWYQQILGQGPKLLIQFQNNGVVDDSQLPKDRFSAERLKGVDSTLKIQPAKLEDSAVYLCASSRNSGTGGEQFFGPGTRLTVL.

This clonotype was detected many times. The chain links TRBV28 to TRBJ2-7; TRBD1 matches 8 bases. This CDR3 contains 14 residues. Germline CDR1 MDHEN, CDR2 SYDVKM. After removal of 6 bases from V and 5 bases from J, the junction contained 9 bases not matched to a gene. The CDR3, as DNA: TGTGCCAGCAGCTTGCCCAGGGGGCCAAACGAGCAGTACTTC. It is translated as CASSLPRGPNEQYF.

As concerns this clonotype: This may be a read error, as it is one base from a much larger clone. In this CDR3 the conserved last residue, phenylalanine or tryptophan, is missing, so a read error is likely. This chain connects TRBV25-1 to TRBJ2-3; 13 bases agree with TRBD2. The germline V gene encodes CDR1 MGHDK and CDR2 SYGVNS. This CDR3 contains 17 residues. V gave up 2 bases and J gave up 4 bases; unmatched junction bases: 6. CDR3 sequence (DNA): TGTGCCAGCAGTGAAGAACTAGCGGGAGGGCTGGCAGATACGCAGTATCTT. This translates into CASSEELAGGLADTQYL.

The sample holds a few counts of this clonotype. This chain links TRBV20-1 with TRBJ2-2; the D gene is possibly TRBD2 (6 bases). The V and J ends lost 0 bases and 4 bases respectively, with 15 bases between them. This CDR3 is 16 amino acids long. Germline CDR1 reads DFQATT; CDR2 reads SNEGSKA (reference sequence). This CDR3 is CSARDPNGRGTGELFF. In nucleotides, the CDR3 is TGCAGTGCTAGAGATCCCAACGGGCGGGGCACCGGGGAGCTGTTTTTT.

This clonotype came up many times. The chain employs TRBV28 and TRBJ1-5, with D possibly TRBD1 on 5 matching bases. Germline loops: CDR1 MDHEN, CDR2 SYDVKM. CDR3 size: 16 residues. Trimming shortened V by 6 bases and J by 2 bases, and 17 bases separated the two germline ends. The CDR3 protein is CASSPRPGRRNQPQHF. In DNA, the CDR3 is TGTGCCAGCAGCCCACGTCCGGGGCGTCGCAATCAGCCCCAGCATTTT.

This clonotype turned up a few times. The chain employs TRBV7-6 and TRBJ2-7, with 7 bases matching TRBD1. There are 16 residues in the CDR3. Unmatched junction bases numbered 9, after V lost 2 bases and J lost 2 bases. The germline CDR1 and CDR2 sequences are SGHVS and FNYEAQ. As DNA, the CDR3 is TGTGCCAGCAGCTTATCGGCGACAGGGAGAACCTACGAGCAGTACTTC. It specifies CASSLSATGRTYEQYF.

This clonotype was seen at least ten times. V is TRBV10-3 and J is TRBJ2-7, with 7 bases matching TRBD1. The CDR3 contains 12 residues. The germline V gene has CDR1 ENHRY and CDR2 SYGVKD. J was trimmed by 7 bases and V by 7 bases; bases with no gene match: 7. In DNA, the CDR3 is TGTGCCATCACCCCGACAGGGACGGAGCAGTACTTC. This encodes CAITPTGTEQYF.

The V call is TRBV4-1, the J call TRBJ2-1, with TRBD1 identical over 7 bases. Trimming cost V 1 base and J 1 base; bases outside gene matches: 7. Germline V gene data show CDR1 as MGHRA and CDR2 as YSYEKL. This CDR3 comprises 17 residues. In DNA form, the CDR3 reads TGCGCCAGCAGCCAAGGGCAGGGGGTAGTATCCTACAATGAGCAGTTCTTC. It specifies CASSQGQGVVSYNEQFF.

Comments on this clonotype: At one boundary the junction diverges from the germline segment, which might be a read error. The J gene is TRBJ1-1, the V gene TRBV12-3 or TRBV12-4, with a weak D call TRBD1 (6 bases). The CDR3 covers 14 residues. The chain's CDR3 is CASSFQGLSTDAFF. Written as DNA, the CDR3 is TGTGCCAGCAGTTTCCAGGGGCTAAGCACTGATGCTTTCTTT.

In the case of this clonotype: This could be a read error, since a much larger clone is one nucleotide away. The chain links TRBV20-1 to TRBJ2-3; a weak D match, TRBD2 (5 bases). Germline CDR1 is DFQATT and CDR2 is SNEGSKA (reference sequence). The CDR3 spans 13 residues. The CDR3, as DNA: TGCAGTGCTAGACTAGCCTCCACACATACGCAGTATTTT. Its translation: CSARLASTHTQYF.

A word on this clonotype: This could be a read error, since a much larger clone is one nucleotide away. V usage is TRBV6-2 or TRBV6-3 and J usage is TRBJ2-7; 9 bases agree with TRBD1. There are 13 residues in the CDR3. Germline CDR1 reads MNHEY; CDR2 reads SVGEGT. CDR3 nucleotide sequence: TGTGCCAGCAGTCGGGACAGGGTGGACGAGCAGCACTTC. Translation: CASSRDRVDEQHF.

A remark on this clonotype: Since a much larger clone is just one base distant, this may be a read error. V and J are TRBV25-1 and TRBJ1-3, with 7 bases that match TRBD1. This CDR3 has 15 amino acids. Germline V CDR1 and CDR2: MGHDK, SYGVNS. As DNA, the CDR3 is TGTGCCAGGAGTGACCCCGGGACAGCAGGAAACACCATATATTTT. This sequence encodes CARSDPGTAGNTIYF.